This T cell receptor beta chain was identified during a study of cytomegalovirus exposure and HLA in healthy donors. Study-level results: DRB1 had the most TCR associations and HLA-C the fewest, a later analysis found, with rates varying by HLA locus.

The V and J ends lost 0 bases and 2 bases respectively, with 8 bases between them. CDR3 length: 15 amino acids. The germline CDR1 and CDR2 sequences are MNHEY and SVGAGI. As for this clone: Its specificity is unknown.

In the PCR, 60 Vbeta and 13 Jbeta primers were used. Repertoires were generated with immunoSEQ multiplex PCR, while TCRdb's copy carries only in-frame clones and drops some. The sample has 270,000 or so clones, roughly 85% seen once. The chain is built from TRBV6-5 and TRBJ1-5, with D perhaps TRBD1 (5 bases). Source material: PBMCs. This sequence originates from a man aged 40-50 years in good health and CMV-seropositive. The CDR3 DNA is TGTGCCAGCAGTTACTCTCAGGGCGGCAATCAGCCCCAGCATTTT. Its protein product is CASSYSQGGNQPQHF.